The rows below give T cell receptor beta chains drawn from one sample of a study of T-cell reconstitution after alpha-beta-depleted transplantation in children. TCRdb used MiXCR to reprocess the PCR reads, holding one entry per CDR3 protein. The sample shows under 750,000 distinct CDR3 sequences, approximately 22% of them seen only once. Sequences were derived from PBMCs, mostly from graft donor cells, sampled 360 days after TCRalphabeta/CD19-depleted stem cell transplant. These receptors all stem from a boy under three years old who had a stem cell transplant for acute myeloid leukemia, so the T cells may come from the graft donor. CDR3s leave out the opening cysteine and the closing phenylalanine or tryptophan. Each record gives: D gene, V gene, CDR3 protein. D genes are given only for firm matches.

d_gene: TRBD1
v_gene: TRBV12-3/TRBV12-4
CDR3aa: ASSPSGGHYGYT

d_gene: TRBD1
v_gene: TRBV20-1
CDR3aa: SANKGASGNTIY

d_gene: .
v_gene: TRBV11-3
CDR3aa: ASSLSRERTDTQY

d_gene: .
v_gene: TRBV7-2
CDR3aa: ASSLGRVAKNIQY

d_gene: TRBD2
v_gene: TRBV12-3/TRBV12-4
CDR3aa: ASSFMGRGGEQY

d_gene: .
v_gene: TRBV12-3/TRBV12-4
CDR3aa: ASSLSGRRRVTHTEAF

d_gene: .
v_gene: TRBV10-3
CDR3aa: AISEEGDEQY

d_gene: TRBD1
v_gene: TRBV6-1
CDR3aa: ASRFDRVGADTQY

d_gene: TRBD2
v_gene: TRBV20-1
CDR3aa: CARKTSGGAGQF

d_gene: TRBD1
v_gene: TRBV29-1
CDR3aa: SVEDTSTGDYEQY

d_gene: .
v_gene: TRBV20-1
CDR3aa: SATGRSNQPQH

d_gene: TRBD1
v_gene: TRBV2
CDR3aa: ASRARTGLDEQF

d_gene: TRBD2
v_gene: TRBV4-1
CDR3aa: ASSQLAGVRETQY

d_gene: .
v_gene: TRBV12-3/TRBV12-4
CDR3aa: ASKAATADSGANVLT

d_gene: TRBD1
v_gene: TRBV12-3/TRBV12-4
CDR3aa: ASGGTGGRQPQH

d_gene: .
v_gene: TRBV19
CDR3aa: ASSIDPDGFYEQY

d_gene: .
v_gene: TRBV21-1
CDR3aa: ASSKYGRRLNYEQY

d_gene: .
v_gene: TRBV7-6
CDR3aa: ASSLVEGGHEQY

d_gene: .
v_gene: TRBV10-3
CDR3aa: AISESLDEITSNYGYT

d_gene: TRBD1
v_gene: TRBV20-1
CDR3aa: SALSDREYTEAF

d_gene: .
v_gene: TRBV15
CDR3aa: ATSRDRRSLYTEAF

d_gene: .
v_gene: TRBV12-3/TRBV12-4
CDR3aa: ASRYRGIPEAF

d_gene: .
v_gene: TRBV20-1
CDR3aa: SAREQDRGQY

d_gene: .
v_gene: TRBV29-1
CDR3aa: SGMVAQYNEKLF

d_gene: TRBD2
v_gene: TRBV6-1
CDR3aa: ASSPRSSGEGYNEQF

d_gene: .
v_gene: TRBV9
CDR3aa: ASSVEWGPYNEQF

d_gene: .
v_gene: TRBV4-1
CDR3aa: ASSQEVTWRNYGYT

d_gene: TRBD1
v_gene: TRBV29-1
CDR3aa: SAGTGGNTEAF

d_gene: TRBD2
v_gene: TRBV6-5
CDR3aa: ASSYVRAGGPDTQY

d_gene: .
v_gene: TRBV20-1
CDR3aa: SAREPKDYQPQH

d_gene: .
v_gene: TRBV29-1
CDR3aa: SAKTVFSGNTIY

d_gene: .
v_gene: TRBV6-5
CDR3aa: ASSYARARETQY

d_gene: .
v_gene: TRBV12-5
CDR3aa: ASGPSATNEKLF

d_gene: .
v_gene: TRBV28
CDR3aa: ASSSRNTIY

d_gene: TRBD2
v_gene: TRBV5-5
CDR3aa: ASSSVLSGAGADTQY

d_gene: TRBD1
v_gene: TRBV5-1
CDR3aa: ASSFGGQGSGELF

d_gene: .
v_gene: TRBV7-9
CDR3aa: ASTANLATETQY

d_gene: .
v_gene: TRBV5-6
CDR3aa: ARLARGRGNNEQF

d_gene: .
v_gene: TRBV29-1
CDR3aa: SAPRTVSDVL

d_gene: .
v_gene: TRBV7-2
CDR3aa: ASSFQVLQETQY